The clone carrying this T cell receptor beta chain came up many times. CDR3 length: 19 amino acids. The germline V gene has CDR1 SGHNT and CDR2 YYREEE (reference sequence). V lost 0 bases to trimming and J lost 4 bases, with 23 bases between them. This entry belongs to a study of spatial heterogeneity in lung cancer. At the level of the study: The study observed each unique TCR and UMI combination more than ten times on average in raw reads.

Unique molecular identifiers tagged every individual TCR cDNA molecule. TCRdb fed the 5' RACE reads into MiXCR, producing one record per CDR3 protein. Here the sample spans about 36,000 distinct CDR3 sequences, 4% to 6% being singletons. Time point meaning: sample taken at primary tumor resection. The authors sequenced whole RNA from tumor, nontumor lung or frozen PBMC without sorting. More than 70 TRACERx patients with early, untreated non-small cell lung cancer donated samples. The sample was PBMCs, taken at surgery. The source is a female donor with early-stage non-small cell lung cancer. The rearrangement links TRBV5-4 to TRBJ2-1; the D gene is possibly TRBD2 (6 bases). CDR3 bases: TGTGCCAGCAGCTTGGCCGACGTTAGCGGAGGAGGGGTTTACAATGAGCAGTTCTTC. This sequence encodes CASSLADVSGGGVYNEQFF.